This TCR beta chain was recovered during a study of graft-versus-host responses after intestinal transplantation. In the study overall: Grafts were multivisceral, liver-intestinal, or isolated intestinal.

The CDR3 covers 15 residues. Germline V gives CDR1 SGHNT, CDR2 YENEEA. The V segment lost 2 bases and the J segment 2 bases; nucleotides outside the gene matches: 2. Clones were sequenced by immunoSEQ multiplex PCR, and TCRdb holds only the in-frame ones, with some missing. The data contain under 20,000 clones, approximately 95% of them singletons. The sequence was obtained from a human patient who received an intestinal transplant, so some T cells may come from the graft donor. Sequencing was performed on PBMCs, taken 23 days after intestinal transplant. The genes are TRBV11-3 and TRBJ2-1; 8 nucleotides match TRBD2. CDR3: CASSLSSGTYNEQFF. The CDR3 DNA reads as TGTGCCAGCAGCTTAAGTAGCGGGACCTACAATGAGCAGTTCTTC.